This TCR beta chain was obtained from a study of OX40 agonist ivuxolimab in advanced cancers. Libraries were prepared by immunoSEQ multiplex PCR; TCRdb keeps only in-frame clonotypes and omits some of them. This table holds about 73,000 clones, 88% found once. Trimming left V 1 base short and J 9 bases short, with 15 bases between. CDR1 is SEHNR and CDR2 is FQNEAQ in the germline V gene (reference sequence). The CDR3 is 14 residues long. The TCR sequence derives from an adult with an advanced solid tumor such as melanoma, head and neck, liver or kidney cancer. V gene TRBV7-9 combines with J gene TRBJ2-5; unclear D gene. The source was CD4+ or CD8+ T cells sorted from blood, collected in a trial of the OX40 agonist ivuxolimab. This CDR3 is CASSLVGSASAQYF. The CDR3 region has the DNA TGTGCCAGCAGCTTAGTTGGCAGCGCATCGGCCCAGTACTTC.